This TCR beta chain came from a study of blood T cells in healthy people across ages. General observations from the study: Estimates of total diversity, which came from one million sequenced T cells, were considered to be underestimates. Donor CMV infection status was unknown, possibly confounding age-related changes in expanded clonotypes. Per million T cells, TCR beta diversity dropped about linearly as age rose.

At least 6 micrograms of total RNA were extracted per sample. A second roughly 6 to 11 cycle PCR used barcoded and J-beta primers. MiXCR, applied by TCRdb to the 5' RACE reads, yields one record per CDR3 protein. This sample has about 1.8 million distinct CDR3 sequences; around 48% occur once, and the top ten carry 2.1%. This clonotype was observed a handful of times. What it binds is unknown. Sequencing was performed on blood. The origin of this receptor is a woman in her thirties or forties in good health.

Here the CDR3 reads CSTNRDRSYEQYF. CDR3 DNA: TGCAGCACTAACAGGGACAGGTCATACGAGCAGTACTTC. This chain uses TRBV20-1 with TRBJ2-7, with 8 bases that match TRBD1. CDR1 is DFQATT and CDR2 is SNEGSKA in the germline V gene (reference sequence). The CDR3 length is 13 residues.